Below, 25 T cell receptor beta chains from the same sample are listed, as sequenced in a study of tumor-infiltrating lymphocytes in primary liver carcinoma. Starting from approximately 470 ng of total RNA, TCR beta cDNA was produced with a primer in the constant region. Libraries for TCR beta were built through three nested multiplex PCR rounds, which together made up a slightly modified ARM-PCR procedure. Both of the initial two PCR rounds ran for 10 cycles and employed TRBV1-TRBV30 forward primers alongside a C-beta reverse primer. MiXCR, run by TCRdb on the multiplex PCR reads, gives a single entry per CDR3 protein. This table holds under 150,000 distinct CDR3 sequences, less than 75% found once. The source material, 20-30 mg of unsorted bulk tissue, was used to co-extract RNA and DNA. The sequencing sample was made of tumor-adjacent normal liver tissue. The receptors were gathered from a woman in her sixties with primary liver carcinoma and hepatitis B virus infection.

Points on this clonotype: An end of the junction differs from the germline gene, which may be a read error. The genes are TRBV11-2 and TRBJ2-7, with a possible D match to TRBD2 (5 bases). Germline-derived CDR1 and CDR2 are SGHAT and FQNNGV. This CDR3 is 16 amino acids long. The CDR3 nucleotides read TGTGCCAGCAACATAGAAAGGTCTAGCAGCTCCTATGAGCAGTACTTC. Translated, it gives CASNIERSSSSYEQYF.

The chain employs TRBV28 and TRBJ2-7; TRBD1 is a possible D gene (6 bases). The CDR3 covers 12 residues. Germline V gene sequence: CDR1 MDHEN, CDR2 SYDVKM. V lost 5 bases, J lost 7 bases, and 12 bases lay in between. The DNA for the CDR3 is TGTGCCAGCAGTCCCAGGGGAAAGGAGCAGTACTTC. Its protein is CASSPRGKEQYF.

The genes are TRBV28 and TRBJ2-7; TRBD2 aligns across 7 bases. The CDR3 consists of 16 residues. V trimming: 6 bases; J trimming: 5 bases; junction bases outside the gene matches: 16. Per the germline V gene, CDR1 is MDHEN and CDR2 is SYDVKM. CDR3 DNA: TGTGCCAGCAGCCTACTGACTAGCTGGAGTTTCCACGAGCAGTACTTC. Translating it yields CASSLLTSWSFHEQYF.

The chain carries TRBV28 and TRBJ2-7; no firm D call. The CDR3 is made up of 11 amino acids. CDR1 is MDHEN and CDR2 is SYDVKM in the germline V gene. Trimming shortened V by 8 bases and J by 6 bases, and 11 bases separated the two germline ends. The CDR3 DNA reads TGTGCCAGCGGCTGGCGAGGCGAGCAGTACTTC. Translated, it gives CASGWRGEQYF.

This clonotype was counted once. The chain employs TRBV29-1 and TRBJ2-7; D is perhaps TRBD2 (5 bases). Germline V CDR1 and CDR2: SQVTM, ANQGSEA. The CDR3 loop spans 13 amino acids. Deletions cut 5 bases from V and 0 bases from J, with 11 bases between. CDR3 DNA: TGCAGCGTTTCGGGATGCCCCTCCTACGAGCAGTACTTC. This codes for CSVSGCPSYEQYF.

Comment on this clonotype: Because the CDR3 is missing its conserved closing phenylalanine or tryptophan, this is likely a read error. V usage is TRBV11-2 and J usage is TRBJ2-3; D unclear. CDR3 length: 14 amino acids. Germline lookup yields CDR1 SGHAT and CDR2 FQNNGV. V dropped 4 bases and J dropped 4 bases, with 12 bases sitting between them. The CDR3 loop reads CASSSPFAADTQYS. The CDR3 DNA is TGTGCCAGCAGCTCCCCATTCGCGGCAGATACGCAGTATTCT.

Worth noting for this clonotype: A read error is possible here, since a much larger clone lies one base away. Lacking the conserved final phenylalanine or tryptophan, this CDR3 likely reflects a read error. This chain joins TRBV6-2 or TRBV6-3 and TRBJ2-5; 10 bases are a match to TRBD2. V was clipped by 2 bases and J by 4 bases; unmatched bases: 7. CDR1 is MNHEY, CDR2 SVGEGT, per germline. The CDR3 totals 16 residues. DNA for the CDR3: TGTGCCAGCAGTTACAGCGGGAGGGCCTCGGGAGAGACCCAGTACTAC. Translating gives CASSYSGRASGETQYY.

Regarding this clonotype: The junction and the germline gene differ at one end; a read error may be behind it. This rearrangement joins TRBV30 to TRBJ1-1; no clear D. The CDR3 loop spans 14 amino acids. Germline loops: CDR1 GTSNPN, CDR2 SVGIG (reference sequence). CDR3 coding DNA: TGTGTCTGGAGTGTGTCTGGGATACGCCCAGAGGCTTTCTTT. Translation gives CVWSVSGIRPEAFF.

Details on this clonotype: Relative to the germline gene, one junction end is altered; a read error may explain this. V usage is TRBV6-6 and J usage is TRBJ1-2, with 11 nucleotides matching TRBD1. The CDR3 has 14 amino acids. Germline loops: CDR1 MNHNY, CDR2 SVGAGI (reference sequence). CDR3 sequence reads: CVSRGTGGNYGYTF. CDR3 coding DNA: TGTGTCAGCAGGGGGACAGGGGGTAACTATGGCTACACCTTC.

The chain recombines TRBV6-5 with TRBJ1-1, with 7 bases identical to TRBD1. Germline V CDR1 and CDR2: MNHEY, SVGAGI. The CDR3 runs to 18 residues. The V gene end was trimmed by 5 bases and the J gene end by 3 bases; junction bases not matched to a gene: 18. The CDR3 reads CASSTSAGGPPIDTEAFF. CDR3 bases: TGTGCCAGCAGTACCTCGGCAGGGGGTCCGCCCATCGACACTGAAGCTTTCTTT.

In the case of this clonotype: The junction differs from germline at one of its ends, possibly a read error. The rearrangement joins TRBV11-2 to TRBJ2-5; D perhaps matches TRBD2 (5 bases). The CDR3 spans 14 residues. From germline, CDR1 is SGHAT and CDR2 FQNNGV. CDR3 region: CASSAQTSGEIQYF. The CDR3 DNA is TGTGCCAGCAGTGCACAGACAAGTGGGGAGATCCAGTACTTC.

This clonotype was found once. Sequence at one end of the junction differs from germline and may be a read error. The chain has TRBV11-2 and TRBJ2-5; 7 bases are shared with TRBD1. CDR1 is SGHAT and CDR2 is FQNNGV in the germline V gene. The CDR3 sequence is 13 residues long. CDR3 sequence: CASRYTQGETQYF. The CDR3 bases are TGTGCCAGCAGGTACACTCAGGGGGAGACTCAGTACTTC.

With respect to this clonotype: One end of the junction fails to match germline, which may point to a read error. The rearrangement uses TRBV5-1 and TRBJ2-2; weak D call: TRBD2 (5 bases). Germline V gene sequence: CDR1 SGHRS, CDR2 YFSETQ. The CDR3 totals 13 residues. As DNA, the CDR3 is TGCGCAAGCAGCTTGGGAAACACCGGGAAGCTGTTTTTT. It is translated as CASSLGNTGKLFF.

In regard to this clonotype: Lacking the conserved final phenylalanine or tryptophan, this CDR3 likely reflects a read error. This chain uses TRBV29-1 with TRBJ2-7, with 7 bases lining up with TRBD1. CDR3 length: 13 amino acids. From germline, CDR1 is SQVTM and CDR2 ANQGSEA. The CDR3 bases are TGCAGCGTCGTACAGGGGTACTCCTATGAGCAGTACTAC. Its translation is CSVVQGYSYEQYY.

At least ten counts were recorded for this clonotype. The chain combines TRBV6-1 with TRBJ2-1, with D maybe TRBD1 (6 bases). V lost 3 bases and J lost 2, with 14 bases in between. This CDR3 region has 16 residues. CDR1 is MNHNS, CDR2 SASEGT, per germline. The CDR3 protein is CASSDSPRGTYNEQFF. The CDR3, as DNA: TGTGCCAGCAGTGATAGCCCCAGGGGAACCTACAATGAGCAGTTCTTC.

Worth noting for this clonotype: A much larger clonotype is one base distant, so this may be a read error. This chain joins TRBV5-1 and TRBJ2-1; possibly TRBD1 or TRBD2 for D (5 bases each). Per the germline V gene, CDR1 is SGHRS and CDR2 is YFSETQ. The CDR3 covers 12 residues. The CDR3 bases are TGCGCCAGCAGCGGTGAGGACACGGGGCAGTCCTTC. Protein sequence: CASSGEDTGQSF.

Concerning this clonotype: Since no conserved phenylalanine or tryptophan closes the CDR3, a read error is the likely cause. J is TRBJ2-5 and V is TRBV12-3 or TRBV12-4; 9 nucleotides line up with TRBD2. This CDR3 has 13 amino acids. Unmatched junction bases numbered 4, after V lost 7 bases and J lost 4 bases. CDR3 loop: CASNAGGPETQYV. CDR3 bases: TGTGCCAGCAATGCGGGGGGGCCAGAGACCCAGTACGTC.

This clonotype appeared a few times. The V gene is TRBV19, the J gene TRBJ2-1; 16 nucleotides agree with TRBD2. V was pared by 6 bases and J by 5 bases, with 7 bases of the junction left unmatched. The CDR3 is made up of 17 amino acids. Germline CDR1 is LNHDA and CDR2 is SQIVND (reference sequence). This CDR3 reads CASRPGLAGGSDNEQFF. In DNA form, the CDR3 reads TGTGCCAGTAGGCCGGGACTAGCGGGAGGGAGCGACAATGAGCAGTTCTTC.

This clonotype was found a few times. One end of the junction varies from germline; a read error may be responsible. This sequence joins TRBV7-8 and TRBJ2-7, with D perhaps matching TRBD1 (6 bases). Germline V lookup: CDR1 SGHVS, CDR2 FQNEAQ. This CDR3 has 14 amino acids. For the CDR3, the DNA is TGTGCCAGCGGCTTATCCATCCGGGACACCGAGCAGTACTTC. Translating gives CASGLSIRDTEQYF.

A word on this clonotype: One base away lies a much larger clone, so this may be a sequencing read error. This chain links TRBV4-1 with TRBJ2-5, with 12 bases lining up with TRBD2. Trimming took 1 base from V and 8 from J; bases not matched to a gene: 26. Germline CDR1 reads MGHRA; CDR2 reads YSYEKL. This CDR3 comprises 22 residues. The chain's CDR3 is CASSQGEGASGRASRELITQYF. CDR3 nucleotide sequence: TGCGCCAGCAGCCAAGGGGAGGGAGCTAGCGGGAGGGCCTCGCGAGAATTGATAACCCAGTACTTC.

A note on this clonotype: At one boundary the junction diverges from the germline segment, which might be a read error. This chain joins TRBV4-1 and TRBJ2-6; D could derive from TRBD1 or TRBD2 (5 bases each). Germline V gene data show CDR1 as MGHRA and CDR2 as YSYEKL. The CDR3 is 17 amino acids. In DNA form, the CDR3 reads TGCGCCAGCAGCCAAGATCGTAGAGGGATTGGGGCCAACCTCCTGACTTTC. This codes for CASSQDRRGIGANLLTF.

For this clonotype: At one of its ends the junction is not consistent with the germline gene, which may arise from a read error. V is TRBV6-5 and J is TRBJ1-1, with D tentatively TRBD1 (6 bases). Germline CDR1 and CDR2: MNHEY and SVGAGI. This CDR3 contains 15 residues. CDR3 residues: CASSRQIPRDTEASF. Written as DNA, the CDR3 is TGTGCCAGCAGTCGACAGATTCCCCGGGACACTGAAGCTTCCTTT.

About this clonotype itself: A much larger clone sits a single nucleotide away, making a read error possible. For the CDR3, the DNA is TGTGCCTGGAGTGTACGCGCGGGCGGGTACAATGAGCAGTTCTTC. This encodes CAWSVRAGGYNEQFF. The chain is built from TRBV30 and TRBJ2-1, with D maybe TRBD2 (5 bases). This CDR3 has 15 amino acids. Germline CDR1 reads GTSNPN; CDR2 reads SVGIG (reference sequence). With 0 bases removed from V and 4 bases from J, the gap between germline ends came to 13 bases.

The gene calls are TRBV29-1 and TRBJ2-1, with D possibly TRBD2 on 6 matching bases. Germline V lookup: CDR1 SQVTM, CDR2 ANQGSEA. CDR3 size: 13 residues. Trimming took 8 bases from V and 10 from J, leaving 21 bases between them. The CDR3 region is CSIKADGSGEQFF. CDR3 coding DNA: TGCAGCATTAAGGCAGACGGGAGTGGGGAGCAGTTCTTC.

Concerning this clonotype: A much larger clonotype is one base distant, so this may be a read error. The V call is TRBV30, the J call TRBJ2-3; D remains unclear. Germline V CDR1 and CDR2: GTSNPN, SVGIG (reference sequence). CDR3 length equals 14 residues. The chain's CDR3 is CDWSRGRTTDTQYF. Here the CDR3 DNA reads TGTGACTGGTCCAGAGGCAGGACCACAGATACGCAGTATTTT.